These T cell receptor beta chains were read from a single sample in a study of T-cell memory formation after mild COVID-19. TCRdb reprocessed the 5' RACE reads with MiXCR, giving one entry per CDR3 protein. Seen here are 350,000 to 450,000 distinct CDR3 sequences, about 19% observed once, and the top ten hold 8.4%. The sequenced sample consisted of PBMCs or a T cell subset sorted from them (not recorded which). These receptors were obtained from an adult woman who had mild COVID-19 (a few samples of this study predate the infection). Cell type and time point are not known. Both conserved end residues are part of each CDR3. A D gene is named only where the DNA matches it firmly. Where a row states a size, it is once, few, many or the class of an expanded clone; other rows omit it.

D,V,J,size,DNA,CDR3
.,TRBV5-5,TRBJ2-5,.,TGTGCCAGCAGCTCTGAGTTCCAGTTGAACTTGGAGACCCAGTACTTC,CASSSEFQLNLETQYF
TRBD2,TRBV7-7,TRBJ2-7,few,TGTGCCAGCAGCAGGGGACTAGCGGGGGAATGCTACGAGCAGTACTTC,CASSRGLAGECYEQYF
.,TRBV7-6,TRBJ2-5,.,TGTGCCAGCAGCAGAGATGCGGGGGCACTTGAGACCCAGTACTTC,CASSRDAGALETQYF
.,TRBV3-1,TRBJ2-2,few,TGTGCCAGCAGCCAAGAGAGGGGCGGGTATCCCGGGGAGCTGTTTTTT,CASSQERGGYPGELFF
.,TRBV11-3,TRBJ2-1,.,TGTGCCAGCAGCCCTATTCAGAACCCCTACAATGAGCAGTTCTTC,CASSPIQNPYNEQFF
TRBD2,TRBV11-2,TRBJ2-2,many,TGTGCCAGCAGCTCCAGGACTAGCTTAAACACCGGGGAGCTGTTTTTT,CASSSRTSLNTGELFF
.,TRBV29-1,TRBJ2-7,few,TGCAGCGTTGAAAAGCTTCCGCCGGACAGCTCCTACGAGCAGTACTTC,CSVEKLPPDSSYEQYF
.,TRBV11-3,TRBJ2-3,few,TGTGCCAGCAGCTTAGATTTCCATCCGGATACGCAGTATTTT,CASSLDFHPDTQYF
TRBD1,TRBV11-1,TRBJ1-1,few,TGTGCCAGCAGCCAATGGACAGGAGTGAACACTGAAGCTTTCTTT,CASSQWTGVNTEAFF
.,TRBV15,TRBJ2-6,few,TGTGCCACCAGCAGGAAAATAAGCTCTGGGGCCAACGTCCTGACTTTC,CATSRKISSGANVLTF
TRBD1,TRBV7-6,TRBJ2-7,few,TGTGCCAGCAGCTTAGCCGGGACAGGGGGTCATGTGCAGTACTTC,CASSLAGTGGHVQYF
TRBD2,TRBV7-9,TRBJ2-3,.,TGTGCCAGCAGCTTAGCGCGCGTACTAGCGGGAGGCACAGATACGCAGTATTTT,CASSLARVLAGGTDTQYF
.,TRBV27,TRBJ2-3,many,TGTGCCAGCAGTTCGGTGGGGTATGACGGCACAGATACGCAGTATTTT,CASSSVGYDGTDTQYF
.,TRBV20-1,TRBJ1-1,few,TGCAGTGCCCCTGATCAATCGAACACTGAAGCTTTCTTT,CSAPDQSNTEAFF
.,TRBV12-3/TRBV12-4,TRBJ2-7,.,TGTGCCAGCAGGCCGACAGGGAGGAGCTCCTACGAGCAGTACTTC,CASRPTGRSSYEQYF
.,TRBV5-5,TRBJ2-7,few,TGTGCCAGCAGCTCAGGCTCGGGTTACGAGCAGTACTTC,CASSSGSGYEQYF
TRBD2,TRBV3-1,TRBJ2-1,.,TGTGCCAGCAGGCAAGCGGGGGGGCTCTACAATGAGCAGTTCTTC,CASRQAGGLYNEQFF
.,TRBV12-3/TRBV12-4,TRBJ1-5,few,TGTGCCAGCATGGGATCGATGAGTCAGCCCCAGCATTTT,CASMGSMSQPQHF
TRBD2,TRBV10-3,TRBJ2-3,.,TGTGCCATGAAAGGTACTAGCGCCACAGATACGCAGTATTTT,CAMKGTSATDTQYF
.,TRBV29-1,TRBJ2-1,.,TGCAGCGTTGAAGCGCAGCCTAATGAGCAGTTCTTC,CSVEAQPNEQFF
.,TRBV12-3/TRBV12-4,TRBJ2-5,once,TGTGCCAGCACATCGGGTACTCAAGAGACCCAGTACTTC,CASTSGTQETQYF
.,TRBV15,TRBJ2-1,.,TGTGCCACCAGCAGAGATCCTACTGGGGCCTACAATGAGCAGTTCTTC,CATSRDPTGAYNEQFF
.,TRBV25-1,TRBJ1-1,.,TGTGCCAGCACCAAAGGGGGGAACACTGAAGCTTTCTTT,CASTKGGNTEAFF
.,TRBV11-3,TRBJ2-1,.,TGTGCCAGCAGCTTAGTCCTAATGGAGCAGTTCTTC,CASSLVLMEQFF
.,TRBV4-3,TRBJ2-1,.,TGCGCCAGCAGCCAAGATTCGGCGATGGACCGGAACAATGAGCAGTTCTTC,CASSQDSAMDRNNEQFF
.,TRBV12-3/TRBV12-4,TRBJ2-1,.,TGTGCCAGCAGTTTAGCAGACCCACAGTGGGATGAGCAGTTCTTC,CASSLADPQWDEQFF
TRBD2,TRBV5-6,TRBJ2-5,.,TGTGCCAGTGGATTAGCGGGAGAGACCCAGTACTTC,CASGLAGETQYF
TRBD1,TRBV15,TRBJ1-1,few,TGTGCCACCCGGAGAGGACAGGCGGGAACTGAAGCTTTCTTT,CATRRGQAGTEAFF
TRBD2,TRBV7-6,TRBJ2-7,few,TGTGCCAGCAGCTTTTCGTCTAGCGGCAACGAGCAGTACTTC,CASSFSSSGNEQYF
TRBD1,TRBV12-3/TRBV12-4,TRBJ1-5,few,TGTGCCAGCAGTCCCCGGGACAGGGGCTCCAATCAGCCCCAGCATTTT,CASSPRDRGSNQPQHF
.,TRBV11-2,TRBJ1-3,few,TGTGCCAGCACGCGGGAGGGGAGATTCACTGGAAACACCATATATTTT,CASTREGRFTGNTIYF
TRBD1,TRBV27,TRBJ2-1,.,TGTGCCAGCAGTTTACGACAGGGGTTTCACAATGAGCAGTTCTTC,CASSLRQGFHNEQFF
.,TRBV7-9,TRBJ1-2,few,TGTGCCAGCAGCAGCCAAGGACAGCTTTATGGCTACACCTTC,CASSSQGQLYGYTF
.,TRBV4-1,TRBJ2-3,.,TGCGCCAGCAGCCAAGAAGTTGGCTTCACAGATACGCAGTATTTT,CASSQEVGFTDTQYF
.,TRBV15,TRBJ2-6,few,TGTGCCACCAGCAGAGATGGCGGGTCTGGGGCCAACGTCCTGACTTTC,CATSRDGGSGANVLTF
.,TRBV12-3/TRBV12-4,TRBJ2-5,.,TGTGCCAGCAGTGACTTCTTCCCAAACCAAGAGACCCAGTACTTC,CASSDFFPNQETQYF
TRBD1,TRBV9,TRBJ1-2,.,TGTGCCAGCAGCGCCCTATCCGGGACAGGGCACGGCTACACCTTC,CASSALSGTGHGYTF
.,TRBV12-3/TRBV12-4,TRBJ2-5,few,TGTGCCAGCAGTGGACTAAGGGTATCTCAGTACTTC,CASSGLRVSQYF
.,TRBV9,TRBJ1-2,.,TGTGCCAGCAGCGCCACCCAACAGGGAGATACTCAAGGCTACACCTTC,CASSATQQGDTQGYTF
TRBD2,TRBV24-1,TRBJ2-3,.,TGTGCCACCGGCGGTAGCGGGAGTTCGGATACGCAGTATTTT,CATGGSGSSDTQYF
.,TRBV9,TRBJ2-3,.,TGTGCCAGCAGCGTAGGCCAGCACCCAGATACGCAGTATTTT,CASSVGQHPDTQYF
.,TRBV29-1,TRBJ1-2,few,TGCAGCGTCGACTCAAAATCTTTGAATGGCTACACCTTC,CSVDSKSLNGYTF
.,TRBV7-2,TRBJ2-7,.,TGTGCCAGCAGCTTAGCGCAGCTCTCCTACGAGCAGTACTTC,CASSLAQLSYEQYF
TRBD2,TRBV24-1,TRBJ2-3,few,TGTGCCACCAGTGATTTTCGACTAGCGGGGGGAGATACGCAGTATTTT,CATSDFRLAGGDTQYF
TRBD1,TRBV20-1,TRBJ1-3,.,TGCAGTGCTAGAGCCGCCGACAGGGGGGCAGGAAACACCATATATTTT,CSARAADRGAGNTIYF
TRBD1,TRBV9,TRBJ2-7,.,TGTGCCAGCAGCGACGGACAGGGTTCCTTCACCTACGAGCAGTACTTC,CASSDGQGSFTYEQYF
TRBD1,TRBV4-3,TRBJ2-7,.,TGCGCCAGCAGCCAAGGCAGGGACAGGGGATCCTACGAGCAGTACTTC,CASSQGRDRGSYEQYF
TRBD2,TRBV2,TRBJ2-3,few,TGTGCCAGCAGAAGCCCGGGACTAGCGGGGGGAACGCAGTATTTT,CASRSPGLAGGTQYF
TRBD1,TRBV9,TRBJ1-1,.,TGTGCCAGCAGCGTAGATGACAGGGGCACTGAAGCTTTCTTT,CASSVDDRGTEAFF
TRBD1,TRBV27,TRBJ1-1,few,TGTGCCAGCAGTCCAGGGGGGATCACTGAAGCTTTCTTT,CASSPGGITEAFF
TRBD1,TRBV12-3/TRBV12-4,TRBJ1-2,.,TGTGCCAGCAGTAGGGACAGGGGTATGGGCTACACCTTC,CASSRDRGMGYTF
.,TRBV20-1,TRBJ2-7,.,TGCAGTGCCCTCTGGGGGGATTCCTACGAGCAGTACTTC,CSALWGDSYEQYF
.,TRBV6-1,TRBJ2-3,.,TGTGCCAGCAGTGAAGCGGCGGGGGCGGGACCCCGATTGGGTACGCAGTATTTT,CASSEAAGAGPRLGTQYF